The 13 T cell receptor beta chains presented below share a single source sample, sequenced in a study of T cells expressing NK-cell markers. TCRdb derives one entry per CDR3 protein from the 5' RACE reads, leaving out DNA. The table for this sample gives about 160,000 distinct CDR3 sequences. The sample consisted of blood T cells: a sorted CD56 or NKG2C T cell subset, CD4+ or CD8+ T cells, or bulk PBMC T cells (not recorded which). These receptors originate from a man aged 18-69 years in good health.

The rearrangement links TRBV7-2 to TRBJ2-1; the TCRdb call, TRBD1, lacks DNA for checking. Germline lookup yields CDR1 SGHTA and CDR2 FQGNSA. This CDR3 has 16 amino acids. The CDR3 loop reads CASSTYGGTEYNEQFF. Combining the CDR3 with reference TRBV7-2 and TRBJ2-1 gives the whole variable domain GAGVSQSPSNKVTEKGKDVELRCDPISGHTALYWYRQSLGQGLEFLIYFQGNSAPDKSGLPSDRFSAERTGGSVSTLTIQRTQQEDSAVYLCASSTYGGTEYNEQFFGPGTRLTVL.

The genes are TRBV5-1 and TRBJ2-7; TCRdb names TRBD1, which stays unverified in the absence of DNA. The CDR3 is 15 amino acids. Germline CDR1 reads SGHRS; CDR2 reads YFSETQ. CDR3 amino acids: CASSQPLWGNYEQYF.

The V call is TRBV29-1, the J call TRBJ2-3; TCRdb names TRBD1, which stays unverified in the absence of DNA. CDR3 length: 12 residues. Germline CDR1 SQVTM, CDR2 ANQGSEA. CDR3 loop: CSARQGSDTQYF.

This chain uses TRBV12-3 or TRBV12-4 with TRBJ2-1; with no DNA, the TCRdb D assignment of TRBD1 cannot be verified. There are 14 residues in the CDR3. The CDR3 reads CASTQDTGSNEQFF.

The V call is TRBV15, the J call TRBJ2-1; as DNA is missing, the TRBD2 call by TCRdb cannot be tested. The CDR3 is made up of 15 amino acids. Germline V gene lookup returns CDR1 LNHNV and CDR2 YYDKDF (reference sequence). CDR3 loop: CATSRDLREYNEQFF.

The CDR3 sequence is CASSVWAGSVGDTIYF. This sequence joins TRBV9 and TRBJ1-3; TCRdb lists TRBD1, though no DNA is available to test this call. This CDR3 contains 16 residues. The germline V gene encodes CDR1 SGDLS and CDR2 YYNGEE.

The genes are TRBV20-1 and TRBJ2-1. The germline CDR1 and CDR2 sequences are DFQATT and SNEGSKA (reference sequence). This CDR3 is built from 14 residues. CDR3 sequence: CSVKGSHSYNEQFF.

CDR3 sequence reads: CASSQGSGNEQFF. The rearrangement links TRBV7-9 to TRBJ2-1; checking the TCRdb D call of TRBD1 is not possible without DNA. Germline-derived CDR1 and CDR2 are SEHNR and FQNEAQ (reference sequence). The CDR3 length is 13 residues.

This chain joins TRBV25-1 and TRBJ2-1; there is no DNA to check the TCRdb D call of TRBD1. Germline CDR1 and CDR2: MGHDK and SYGVNS. The CDR3 extends over 12 amino acids. CDR3 residues: CASSDPGREQFF.

This chain uses TRBV15 with TRBJ1-1. The CDR3 totals 16 residues. Germline loops: CDR1 LNHNV, CDR2 YYDKDF (reference sequence). The CDR3 is CATSRDRDLPSTEAFF.

The chain recombines TRBV7-9 with TRBJ1-1; the D call from TCRdb, TRBD1, cannot be confirmed without DNA. Germline loops: CDR1 SEHNR, CDR2 FQNEAQ (reference sequence). The CDR3 extends over 15 amino acids. This chain's CDR3 is CASSLGQGLYTEAFF.

The genes are TRBV7-9 and TRBJ2-1; the TCRdb D gene call, TRBD2, has no DNA to confirm it. Germline values: CDR1 SEHNR, CDR2 FQNEAQ (reference sequence). The CDR3 is 14 residues long. CDR3 in amino acids: CASQSGGTYNEQFF.

The genes are TRBV7-6 and TRBJ2-5; the TRBD2 assignment by TCRdb is unverifiable without DNA. This CDR3 spans 17 amino acids. CDR1 is SGHVS and CDR2 is FNYEAQ in the germline V gene. The CDR3 is CASSFLAGGPSGETQYF. The full variable domain, rest sourced from reference TRBV7-6 and TRBJ2-5, is GAGVSQSPRYKVTKRGQDVALRCDPISGHVSLYWYRQALGQGPEFLTYFNYEAQQDKSGLPNDRFSAERPEGSISTLTIQRTEQRDSAMYRCASSFLAGGPSGETQYFGPGTRLLVL.